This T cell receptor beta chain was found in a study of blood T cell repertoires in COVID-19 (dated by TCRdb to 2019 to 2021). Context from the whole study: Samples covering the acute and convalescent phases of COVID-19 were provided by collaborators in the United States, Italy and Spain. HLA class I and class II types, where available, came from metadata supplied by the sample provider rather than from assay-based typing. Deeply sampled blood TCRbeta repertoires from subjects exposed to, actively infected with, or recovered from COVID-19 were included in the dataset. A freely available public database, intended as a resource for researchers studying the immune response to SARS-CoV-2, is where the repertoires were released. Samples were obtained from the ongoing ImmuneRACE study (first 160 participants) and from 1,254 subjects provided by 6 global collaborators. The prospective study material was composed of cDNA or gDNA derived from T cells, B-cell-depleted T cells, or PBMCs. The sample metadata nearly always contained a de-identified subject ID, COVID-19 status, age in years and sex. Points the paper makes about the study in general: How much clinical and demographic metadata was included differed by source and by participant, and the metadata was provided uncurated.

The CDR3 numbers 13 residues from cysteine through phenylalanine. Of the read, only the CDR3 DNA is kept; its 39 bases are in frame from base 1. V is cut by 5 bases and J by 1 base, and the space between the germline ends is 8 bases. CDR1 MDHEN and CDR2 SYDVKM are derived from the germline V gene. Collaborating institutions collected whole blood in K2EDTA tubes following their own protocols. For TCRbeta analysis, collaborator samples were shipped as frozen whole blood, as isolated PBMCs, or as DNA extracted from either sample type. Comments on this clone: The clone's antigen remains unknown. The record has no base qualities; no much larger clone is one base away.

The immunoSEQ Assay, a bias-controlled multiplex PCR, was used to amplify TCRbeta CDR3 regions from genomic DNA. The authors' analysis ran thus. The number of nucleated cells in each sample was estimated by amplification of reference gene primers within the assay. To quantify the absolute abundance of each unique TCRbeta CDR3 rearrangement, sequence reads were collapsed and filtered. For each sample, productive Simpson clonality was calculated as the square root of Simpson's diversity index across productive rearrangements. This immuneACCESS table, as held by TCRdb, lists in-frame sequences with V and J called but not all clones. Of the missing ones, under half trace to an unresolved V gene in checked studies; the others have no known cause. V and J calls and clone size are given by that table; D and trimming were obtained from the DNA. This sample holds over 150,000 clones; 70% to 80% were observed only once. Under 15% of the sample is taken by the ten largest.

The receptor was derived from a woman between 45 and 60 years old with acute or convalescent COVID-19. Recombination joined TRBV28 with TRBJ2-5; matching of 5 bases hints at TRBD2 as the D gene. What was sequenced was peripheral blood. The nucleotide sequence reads TGTGCCAGCAGTCCAGGACTCCAAGAGACCCAGTACTTC. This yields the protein CASSPGLQETQYF.